Presented here are 2 T cell receptor beta chains from one specimen sequenced in a study of CD8+ T cells in alopecia areata. Sequencing relied on a cDNA template that was reverse transcribed from extracted RNA. The method was immunoSEQ multiplex PCR; TCRdb's version includes in-frame clones alone and lacks a portion of them. The repertoire holds 200,000 to 250,000 clones, 66% seen once, with 0.95% to 1.5% in the top ten. Indicated treatment: oral pan-JAK inhibitor, 5-10 mg twice daily. This material consisted of CD4+ T cells sorted from blood, taken at week 44, from a patient treated with tofacitinib. The source is a human donor with alopecia areata.

The genes are TRBV29-1 and TRBJ1-1, with D unresolved. V lost 3 bases, J lost 3 bases, and 8 bases lay in between. The CDR3 is 12 residues long. Germline loops: CDR1 SQVTM, CDR2 ANQGSEA. The CDR3 sequence: CSVDGQHTEAFF. The CDR3 DNA follows: TGCAGCGTTGACGGGCAACACACTGAAGCTTTCTTT.

This sequence joins TRBV6-1 and TRBJ1-4, with D unclear. CDR1 is MNHNS, CDR2 SASEGT, per germline. V lost 6 bases and J lost 8, with 10 bases in between. This CDR3 has 12 residues. CDR3 amino acids: CASSQQREKLFF. Written as DNA, the CDR3 is TGTGCCAGCAGCCAGCAGCGGGAAAAACTGTTTTTT.